The 12 T cell receptor beta chains reported below all come from one sample, sequenced in a study of radiation and T cells in renal cell carcinoma. Time point described: blood 2 weeks post-SBRT. Treatment: 15 Gy SBRT to primary tumor, nephrectomy 4 weeks later. TCRdb's copy holds only in-frame clones and misses some; the assay was immunoSEQ multiplex PCR. This table holds 100,000 to 150,000 clones, more than 75% found once. Here the sequenced sample was blood, taken from a patient whose treatment included radiotherapy and nephrectomy. These receptors all come from a woman between 65 and 79 years old with renal cell carcinoma.

This chain connects TRBV7-2 to TRBJ1-1; unclear D gene. This CDR3 is 14 amino acids long. The germline V gene encodes CDR1 SGHTA and CDR2 FQGNSA. Trimming cost V 9 bases and J 2 bases, with 16 bases left between them. The CDR3 loop reads CASQEGYSNTEAFF. The CDR3 nucleotides are TGTGCCAGTCAAGAGGGCTATAGTAACACTGAAGCTTTCTTT.

The rearrangement uses TRBV2 and TRBJ1-1; D not resolved. CDR1 is SNHLY, CDR2 FYNNEI, per germline. Trimming stripped 1 base from V and 8 bases from J, with 14 bases between. The CDR3 consists of 14 residues. In DNA form, the CDR3 reads TGTGCCAGCAGTGAAGGTGCCAGGAGGGTGGAAGCTTTCTTT. It is translated as CASSEGARRVEAFF. Filled out from reference TRBV2 and TRBJ1-1, the complete variable domain reads EPEVTQTPSHQVTQMGQEVILRCVPISNHLYFYWYRQILGQKVEFLVSFYNNEISEKSEIFDDQFSVERPDGSNFTLKIRSTKLEDSAMYFCASSEGARRVEAFFGQGTRLTVV.

V is TRBV16 and J is TRBJ1-2, with TRBD1 as a possible D gene (5 bases). The germline V and J ends were trimmed by 4 bases and 8 bases, with 14 bases remaining between them. Germline loops: CDR1 KGHSY, CDR2 FQNENV. The CDR3 contains 13 residues. CDR3 DNA sequence: TGTGCCAGCAGCCCCTGGGGAGGGGTAGGCTACACCTTC. Translated: CASSPWGGVGYTF.

This chain links TRBV11-2 with TRBJ2-1; the D is unclear. V was shortened by 5 bases and J by 7 bases, with 9 bases between the two germline ends. Germline CDR1 is SGHAT and CDR2 is FQNNGV. This CDR3 comprises 12 residues. The CDR3 is CASSPQRNEQFF. In DNA form, the CDR3 reads TGTGCCAGCAGCCCCCAAAGGAATGAGCAGTTCTTC.

This sequence joins TRBV5-1 and TRBJ1-2; D not resolved. Germline CDR1 SGHRS, CDR2 YFSETQ. With 0 bases removed from V and 4 bases from J, the gap between germline ends came to 13 bases. The CDR3 contains 15 residues. CDR3 DNA sequence: TGCGCCAGCAGCTTGGACGCCAGTAGGGTCTATGGCTACACCTTC. Translated, it gives CASSLDASRVYGYTF.

This rearrangement joins TRBV7-3 to TRBJ1-1; weak D call: TRBD1 (6 bases). Trimming left V 4 bases short and J 4 bases short, with 19 bases between. Per germline, CDR1 SGHTA and CDR2 FQGTGA. The CDR3 length is 16 residues. As DNA, the CDR3 is TGTGCCAGCAGCTCCCGTCGGGGGCTGGAGGGCACTGAAGCTTTCTTT. Its protein is CASSSRRGLEGTEAFF.

This clone was seen once. This chain joins TRBV14 and TRBJ2-5; possibly TRBD1 for D (5 bases). Looked up from germline, CDR1 is SGHDN and CDR2 is FVKESK. CDR3 length equals 14 residues. Trimming stripped 0 bases from V and 4 bases from J, with 9 bases between. The CDR3 loop reads CASSQENRRETQYF. The CDR3 DNA sequence: TGTGCCAGCAGCCAAGAAAACAGGAGAGAGACCCAGTACTTC.

The V call is TRBV7-8, the J call TRBJ1-1; D remains unclear. V was shortened by 5 bases and J by 12 bases, with 22 bases between the two germline ends. Germline V lookup: CDR1 SGHVS, CDR2 FQNEAQ. The CDR3 runs to 14 residues. This chain's CDR3 is CASSLGRGNLVTFF. CDR3 nucleotides: TGTGCCAGCAGCCTAGGCAGAGGAAACCTCGTGACTTTCTTT.

The chain is built from TRBV5-1 and TRBJ2-7, with TRBD2 matching 10 bases. The V and J ends lost 2 bases and 7 bases, in that order; junction bases with no gene match: 9. The germline CDR1 and CDR2 sequences are SGHRS and YFSETQ. The CDR3 has 15 amino acids. CDR3 region: CASSFPSGGRGEQYF. Written as DNA, the CDR3 is TGCGCCAGCAGCTTCCCTAGCGGGGGCCGCGGGGAGCAGTACTTC.

The chain employs TRBV14 and TRBJ1-1, with D tentatively TRBD1 (6 bases). Germline V CDR1 and CDR2: SGHDN, FVKESK. The CDR3 is 15 residues long. Trimming removed 4 bases from V and 4 bases from J, with 16 bases in between. CDR3 nucleotide sequence: TGTGCCAGCAGCCCGAGGTACAGGGCGGGCACTGAAGCTTTCTTT. Its protein product is CASSPRYRAGTEAFF.

J is TRBJ2-3 and V is TRBV5-1, with D maybe TRBD2 (5 bases). CDR1 and CDR2 from the germline V gene are SGHRS and YFSETQ. The CDR3 covers 14 residues. The germline V and J ends were trimmed by 1 base and 4 bases, with 10 bases remaining between them. The CDR3 DNA reads TGCGCCAGCAGCTTGCGGGGAGTAGCAGATACGCAGTATTTT. The encoded protein is CASSLRGVADTQYF. The complete variable domain, with remaining parts taken from reference TRBV5-1 and TRBJ2-3, reads KAGVTQTPRYLIKTRGQQVTLSCSPISGHRSVSWYQQTPGQGLQFLFEYFSETQRNKGNFPGRFSGRQFSNSRSEMNVSTLELGDSALYLCASSLRGVADTQYFGPGTRLTVL.

The genes are TRBV19 and TRBJ2-2, with 13 bases matching TRBD2. The CDR3 sequence is 17 residues long. V shed 5 bases, J shed 0 bases, and the junction held 3 bases outside the gene matches. CDR1 is LNHDA and CDR2 is SQIVND in the germline V gene (reference sequence). CDR3 protein: CASSLGLAGANTGELFF. CDR3 DNA sequence: TGTGCCAGTAGTCTAGGACTAGCGGGAGCGAACACCGGGGAGCTGTTTTTT.